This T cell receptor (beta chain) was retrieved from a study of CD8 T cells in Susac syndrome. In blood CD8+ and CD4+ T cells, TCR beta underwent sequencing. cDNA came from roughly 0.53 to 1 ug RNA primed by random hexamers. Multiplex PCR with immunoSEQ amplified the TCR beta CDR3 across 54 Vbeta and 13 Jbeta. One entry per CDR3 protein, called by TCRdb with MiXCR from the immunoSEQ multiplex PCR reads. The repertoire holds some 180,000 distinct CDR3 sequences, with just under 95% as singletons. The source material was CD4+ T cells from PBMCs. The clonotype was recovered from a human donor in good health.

The chain's CDR3 is CASSVQRQGTQYF. The CDR3 DNA follows: TGTGCCAGCAGCGTACAACGGCAGGGGACCCAGTACTTC. The chain is built from TRBV11-2 and TRBJ2-5; possible D gene TRBD1, 5 bases. CDR3 length equals 13 residues. V dropped 5 bases and J dropped 7 bases, with 14 bases sitting between them. CDR1 is SGHAT, CDR2 FQNNGV, per germline.